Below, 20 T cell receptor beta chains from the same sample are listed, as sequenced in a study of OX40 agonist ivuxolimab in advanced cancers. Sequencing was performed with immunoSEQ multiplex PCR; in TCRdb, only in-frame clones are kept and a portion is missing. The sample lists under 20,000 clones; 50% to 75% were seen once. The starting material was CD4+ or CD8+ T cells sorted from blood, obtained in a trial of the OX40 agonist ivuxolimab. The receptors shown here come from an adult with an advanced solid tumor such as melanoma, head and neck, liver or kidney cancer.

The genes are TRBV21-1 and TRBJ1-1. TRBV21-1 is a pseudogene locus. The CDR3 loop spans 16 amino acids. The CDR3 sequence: CASRYLLATIRTEAFF. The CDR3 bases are TGTGCCAGCAGGTACCTGTTAGCTACAATTCGCACTGAAGCTTTCTTT.

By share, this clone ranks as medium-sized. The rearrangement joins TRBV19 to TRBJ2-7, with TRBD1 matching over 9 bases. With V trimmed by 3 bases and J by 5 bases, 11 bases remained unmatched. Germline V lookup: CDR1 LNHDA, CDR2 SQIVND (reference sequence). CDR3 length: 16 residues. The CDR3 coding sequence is TGTGCCAGTAGTATCTTCCAGGGACAGGGTTTCAACGAGCAGTACTTC. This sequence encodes CASSIFQGQGFNEQYF.

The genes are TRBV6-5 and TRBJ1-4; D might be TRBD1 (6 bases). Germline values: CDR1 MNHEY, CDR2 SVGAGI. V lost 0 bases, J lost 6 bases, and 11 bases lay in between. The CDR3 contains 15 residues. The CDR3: CASSYSAGEDEKLFF. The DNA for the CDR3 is TGTGCCAGCAGTTACTCGGCAGGGGAGGATGAAAAACTGTTTTTT.

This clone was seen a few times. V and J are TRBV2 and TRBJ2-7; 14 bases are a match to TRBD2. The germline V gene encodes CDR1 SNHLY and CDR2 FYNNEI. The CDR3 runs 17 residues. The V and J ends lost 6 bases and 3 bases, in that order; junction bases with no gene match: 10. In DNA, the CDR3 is TGTGCCAGCAGAGGGACTAGCGGGGGCTTTATGGGCTACGAGCAGTACTTC. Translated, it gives CASRGTSGGFMGYEQYF.

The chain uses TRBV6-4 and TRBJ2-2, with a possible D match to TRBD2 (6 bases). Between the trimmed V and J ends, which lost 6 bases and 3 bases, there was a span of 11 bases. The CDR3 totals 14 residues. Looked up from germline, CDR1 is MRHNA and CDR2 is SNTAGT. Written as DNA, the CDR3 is TGTGCCAGCAGCGGAGGGCCCTACACCGGGGAGCTGTTTTTT. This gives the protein CASSGGPYTGELFF.

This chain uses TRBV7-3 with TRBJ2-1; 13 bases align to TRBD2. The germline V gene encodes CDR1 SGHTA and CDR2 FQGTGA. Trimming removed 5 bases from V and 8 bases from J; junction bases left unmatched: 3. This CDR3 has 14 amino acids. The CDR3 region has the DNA TGTGCCAGCAGCCCAGGGACTAGCGGGGATGAGCAGTTCTTC. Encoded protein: CASSPGTSGDEQFF.

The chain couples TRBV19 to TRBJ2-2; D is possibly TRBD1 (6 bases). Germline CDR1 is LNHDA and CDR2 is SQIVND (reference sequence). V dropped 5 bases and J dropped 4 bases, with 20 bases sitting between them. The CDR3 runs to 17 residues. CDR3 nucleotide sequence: TGTGCCAGTAGTTCCGGACAGCCCTATACTCTCACCGGGGAGCTGTTTTTT. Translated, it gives CASSSGQPYTLTGELFF.

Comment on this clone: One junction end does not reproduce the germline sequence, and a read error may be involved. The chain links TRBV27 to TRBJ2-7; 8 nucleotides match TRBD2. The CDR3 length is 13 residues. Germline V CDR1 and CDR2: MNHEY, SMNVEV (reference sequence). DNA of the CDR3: TGTGCCAGCAGTTTATCCCCCGGGAGGGTCAAGAACTTC. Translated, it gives CASSLSPGRVKNF.

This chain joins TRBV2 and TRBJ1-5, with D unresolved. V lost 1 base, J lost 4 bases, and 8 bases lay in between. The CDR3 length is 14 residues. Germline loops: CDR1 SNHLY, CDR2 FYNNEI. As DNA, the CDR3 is TGTGCCAGCAGTGAAGGAAGGTGGAATCAGCCCCAGCATTTT. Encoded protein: CASSEGRWNQPQHF. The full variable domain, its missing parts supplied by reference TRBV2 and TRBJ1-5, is EPEVTQTPSHQVTQMGQEVILRCVPISNHLYFYWYRQILGQKVEFLVSFYNNEISEKSEIFDDQFSVERPDGSNFTLKIRSTKLEDSAMYFCASSEGRWNQPQHFGDGTRLSIL.

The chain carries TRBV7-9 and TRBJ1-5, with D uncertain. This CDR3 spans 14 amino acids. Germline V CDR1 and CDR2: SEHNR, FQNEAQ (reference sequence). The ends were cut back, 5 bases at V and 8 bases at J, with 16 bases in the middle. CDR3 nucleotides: TGTGCCAGCAGCGACCAATCCAATCTGGAGCCCCAGCATTTT. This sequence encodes CASSDQSNLEPQHF.

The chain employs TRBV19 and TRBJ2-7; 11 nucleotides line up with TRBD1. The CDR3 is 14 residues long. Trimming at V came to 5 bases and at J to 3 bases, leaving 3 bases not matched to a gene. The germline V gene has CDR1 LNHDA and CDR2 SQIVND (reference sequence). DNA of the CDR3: TGTGCCAGTAGTCCCGGGACAGGGGGCTACGAGCAGTACTTC. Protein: CASSPGTGGYEQYF.

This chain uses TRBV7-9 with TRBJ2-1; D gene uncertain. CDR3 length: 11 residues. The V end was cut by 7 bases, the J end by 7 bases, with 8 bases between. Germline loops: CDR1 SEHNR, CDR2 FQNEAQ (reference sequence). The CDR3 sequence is CASTDKNEQFF. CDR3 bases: TGTGCCAGCACCGATAAGAATGAGCAGTTCTTC.

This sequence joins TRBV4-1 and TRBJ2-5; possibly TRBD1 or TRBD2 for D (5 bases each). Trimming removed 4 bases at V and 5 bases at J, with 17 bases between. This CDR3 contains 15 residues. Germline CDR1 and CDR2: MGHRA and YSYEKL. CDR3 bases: TGCGCCAGCAGCCTCCCTCCCGGGACGAGGGAGACCCAGTACTTC. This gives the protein CASSLPPGTRETQYF.

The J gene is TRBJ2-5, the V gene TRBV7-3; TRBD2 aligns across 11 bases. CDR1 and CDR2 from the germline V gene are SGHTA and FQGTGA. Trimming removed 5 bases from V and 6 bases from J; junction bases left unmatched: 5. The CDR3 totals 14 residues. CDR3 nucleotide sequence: TGTGCCAGCAGCGGGACTAGCGGCGAGAAGACCCAGTACTTC. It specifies CASSGTSGEKTQYF.

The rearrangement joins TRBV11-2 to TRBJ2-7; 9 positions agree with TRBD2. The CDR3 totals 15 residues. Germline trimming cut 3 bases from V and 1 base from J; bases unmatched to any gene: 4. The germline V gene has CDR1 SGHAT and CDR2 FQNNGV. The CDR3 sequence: CASSFSGGPSYEQYF. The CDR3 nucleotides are TGTGCCAGCAGCTTTAGCGGGGGCCCTTCCTACGAGCAGTACTTC. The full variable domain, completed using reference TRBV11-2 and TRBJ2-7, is EAGVAQSPRYKIIEKRQSVAFWCNPISGHATLYWYQQILGQGPKLLIQFQNNGVVDDSQLPKDRFSAERLKGVDSTLKIQPAKLEDSAVYLCASSFSGGPSYEQYFGPGTRLTVT.

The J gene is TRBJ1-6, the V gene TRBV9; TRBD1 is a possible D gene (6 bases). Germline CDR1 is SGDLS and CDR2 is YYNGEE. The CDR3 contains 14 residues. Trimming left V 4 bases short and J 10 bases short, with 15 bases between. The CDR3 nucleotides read TGTGCCAGCAGCCCTGGAGGGGGGGAATCACCCCTCCACTTT. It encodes CASSPGGGESPLHF.

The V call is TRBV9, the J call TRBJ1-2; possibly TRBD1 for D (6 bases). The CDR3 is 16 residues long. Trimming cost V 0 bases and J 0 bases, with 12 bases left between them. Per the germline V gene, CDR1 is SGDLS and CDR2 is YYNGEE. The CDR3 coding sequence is TGTGCCAGCAGCGTAGAAAGGAGGGGGACTAACTATGGCTACACCTTC. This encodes CASSVERRGTNYGYTF.

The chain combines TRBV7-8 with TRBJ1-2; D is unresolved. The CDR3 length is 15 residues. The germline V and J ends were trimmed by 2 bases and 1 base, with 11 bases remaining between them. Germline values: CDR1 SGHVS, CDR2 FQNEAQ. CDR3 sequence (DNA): TGTGCCAGCAGCTTATCATCTTCAGTTAACTATGGCTACACCTTC. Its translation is CASSLSSSVNYGYTF.

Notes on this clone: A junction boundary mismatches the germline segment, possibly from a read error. CDR3 nucleotides: TGTGCCAGCAGTTCGGACACCCTTAGCGATCAGCCCCAGCATTTT. The encoded protein is CASSSDTLSDQPQHF. The V and J genes are TRBV27 and TRBJ1-5; the D gene is possibly TRBD1 (5 bases). The CDR3 length is 15 residues. Germline V lookup: CDR1 MNHEY, CDR2 SMNVEV (reference sequence).

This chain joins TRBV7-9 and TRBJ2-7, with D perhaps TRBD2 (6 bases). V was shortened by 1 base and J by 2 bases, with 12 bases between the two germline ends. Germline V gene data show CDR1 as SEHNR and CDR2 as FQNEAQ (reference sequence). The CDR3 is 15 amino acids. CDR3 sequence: CASSLVGDSTYEQYF. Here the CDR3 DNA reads TGTGCCAGCAGCTTAGTGGGGGACTCGACCTACGAGCAGTACTTC. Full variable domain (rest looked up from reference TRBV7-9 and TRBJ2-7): DTGVSQNPRHKITKRGQNVTFRCDPISEHNRLYWYRQTLGQGPEFLTYFQNEAQLEKSRLLSDRFSAERPKGSFSTLEIQRTEQGDSAMYLCASSLVGDSTYEQYFGPGTRLTVT.